Listed here is a single T cell receptor (beta chain). This sample is part of a study of shared clonotypes between healthy human individuals. Assay: immunoSEQ multiplex PCR; the TCRdb copy retains only in-frame clones and omits some. The table records about 1.5 million clones, 95% to 99% of them present only once. The CDR3 is made up of 14 amino acids. Germline CDR1 is SGHNT and CDR2 is YYREEE (reference sequence). Trimming removed 4 bases from V and 2 bases from J, with 10 bases in between. This TCR came from a young man in good health. Input material: naive CD4+ T cells sorted from blood. The sample's subset: CD45RA+ positively selected. V and J are TRBV5-4 and TRBJ1-3; D may be TRBD1 (5 bases). The CDR3 protein is CASSGGATGNTIYF. In DNA, the CDR3 is TGTGCCAGCAGCGGCGGGGCAACTGGAAACACCATATATTTT.